The 10 T cell receptor beta chains below come from one sample, sequenced in a study of T cell repertoires in ileal Crohn's disease. As for time point: proximal margin of the surgical specimen (macroscopically non-inflamed). The repertoire was sequenced with immunoSEQ multiplex PCR; TCRdb's copy has only in-frame clones and lacks some. Of around 510 clones in the sample, around 90% were seen once. Source material: ileal tissue. These receptors all stem from an adult with Crohn's disease.

The V call is TRBV27, the J call TRBJ2-3; TRBD1 matches 11 bases. The ends lost 5 bases at V and 0 bases at J; junction bases unmatched: 10. This CDR3 is built from 18 residues. CDR1 is MNHEY and CDR2 is SMNVEV in the germline V gene (reference sequence). The CDR3 loop is CASSRRDRGTTSTDTQYF. The DNA of the CDR3 is TGTGCCAGCAGTCGGCGGGACAGGGGGACAACTAGCACAGATACGCAGTATTTT.

This chain connects TRBV29-1 to TRBJ2-7, with TRBD1 identical over 7 bases. J gave up 0 bases and V 1 base, and 0 bases lay outside the gene matches. Germline values: CDR1 SQVTM, CDR2 ANQGSEA. The CDR3 covers 13 residues. The CDR3 sequence is CSVEAGGSYEQYF. CDR3 DNA: TGCAGCGTTGAAGCAGGGGGCTCCTACGAGCAGTACTTC.

This sequence joins TRBV7-2 and TRBJ1-1; D call uncertain. CDR1 is SGHTA and CDR2 is FQGNSA in the germline V gene. Trimming shortened V by 4 bases and J by 5 bases, and 11 bases separated the two germline ends. This CDR3 comprises 13 residues. CDR3 protein: CASSSRRRTEAFF. The DNA of the CDR3 is TGTGCCAGCAGCTCGCGACGGAGGACTGAAGCTTTCTTT.

The gene calls are TRBV21-1 and TRBJ2-5. TRBV21-1 is a listed pseudogene. The length of the CDR3 is 16 residues. CDR3 sequence (DNA): TGTGCCAGCAGCGCTAATGGCTACACTTTCTCTGAGACCCAGTACTTC. Its translation: CASSANGYTFSETQYF.

The V call is TRBV27, the J call TRBJ1-1; D unclear. Germline V lookup: CDR1 MNHEY, CDR2 SMNVEV (reference sequence). Trimming took 5 bases from V and 3 from J, leaving 13 bases between them. The CDR3 is 14 residues long. CDR3 nucleotides: TGTGCCAGCAGTCCAGTGGTTGGGGACACTGAAGCTTTCTTT. Residues: CASSPVVGDTEAFF.

DNA for the CDR3: TGTGCCAGCAGCTCCACTTGGGGCAACGAGCAGTACTTC. Its protein product is CASSSTWGNEQYF. The genes are TRBV7-3 and TRBJ2-7; weak D call: TRBD1 (5 bases). The CDR3 is 13 amino acids. V lost 4 bases and J 5 bases, leaving 12 bases between the germline ends. CDR1 SGHTA and CDR2 FQGTGA come from the germline V gene.

The V and J genes are TRBV10-1 and TRBJ2-6; 7 positions match TRBD1. This CDR3 contains 22 residues. The trim removed 5 bases at V and 1 base at J, leaving 23 bases unmatched. CDR1 is WNHNN, CDR2 SYGVQD, per germline (reference sequence). The CDR3 sequence: CASSPMTGQHLYPFSGANVLTF. The CDR3 coding sequence is TGCGCCAGCAGTCCCATGACGGGACAGCACCTTTATCCTTTTTCTGGGGCCAACGTCCTGACTTTC.

This clone was observed a single time. V usage is TRBV27 and J usage is TRBJ2-3, with D possibly being TRBD1 (5 bases). The CDR3 has 15 residues. V gave up 3 bases and J gave up 0 bases, with 10 bases separating them. Germline lookup yields CDR1 MNHEY and CDR2 SMNVEV (reference sequence). CDR3 residues: CASSLGLHSTDTQYF. The CDR3 nucleotides read TGTGCCAGCAGTTTGGGGCTGCACAGCACAGATACGCAGTATTTT.

J is TRBJ2-1 and V is TRBV6-5; TRBD1 matches 8 bases. The germline gives CDR1 MNHEY, CDR2 SVGAGI. The CDR3 covers 15 residues. Trimming took 6 bases from V and 1 from J; bases not matched to a gene: 5. The CDR3 DNA reads as TGTGCCAGCAGCTTTACAGGGGGATCCTACAATGAGCAGTTCTTC. It is translated as CASSFTGGSYNEQFF.

V gene TRBV19 combines with J gene TRBJ2-7; tentative D call: TRBD2 (6 bases). Trimming removed 5 bases at V and 3 bases at J, with 8 bases between. The CDR3 length is 12 residues. Germline V gives CDR1 LNHDA, CDR2 SQIVND (reference sequence). The CDR3: CASSGGNYEQYF. DNA of the CDR3: TGTGCCAGTAGTGGGGGGAACTACGAGCAGTACTTC.